This TCR beta chain was recovered during a study of blood T cell repertoires in COVID-19. Study in general: Some COVID-19 samples were acute and others convalescent; all came from the United States, Italy and Spain.

Categorization into cohorts depended on clinical history that participants reported. Method: immunoSEQ multiplex PCR; TCRdb's copy keeps in-frame clones and lacks some. The sample records roughly 400,000 clones, 70% to 90% being singletons. Trimming removed 2 bases from V and 4 bases from J; junction bases left unmatched: 7. The CDR3 runs 17 residues. Germline assignment: CDR1 SGHTA and CDR2 FQGTGA. This sequence was found in a woman under 30 who had been exposed to COVID-19. The sequencing input was PBMCs or T cells enriched from blood (not recorded which). The rearrangement links TRBV7-3 to TRBJ2-2; TRBD2 matches at 10 bases. CDR3 protein: CASSLLAGVTGTGELFF. CDR3 in DNA: TGTGCCAGCAGCTTACTAGCGGGGGTCACGGGCACCGGGGAGCTGTTTTTT. The variable domain in full, completed from reference TRBV7-3 and TRBJ2-2, reads GAGVSQTPSNKVTEKGKYVELRCDPISGHTALYWYRQSLGQGPEFLIYFQGTGAADDSGLPNDRFFAVRPEGSVSTLKIQRTERGDSAVYLCASSLLAGVTGTGELFFGEGSRLTVL.